These 2 T cell receptor beta chains originate from one sample sequenced in a study of T-cell reconstitution after alpha-beta-depleted transplantation in children. For TCRbeta, the library was prepared with unique molecular identifiers. Each CDR3 protein gets one entry after TCRdb re-called the PCR reads with MiXCR. The sample lists approximately 150,000 distinct CDR3 sequences, about 8.8% occurring once. Specimen: PBMCs, mostly from graft donor cells, collected 180 days after TCRalphabeta/CD19-depleted stem cell transplant. The receptors derive from a female patient under 10 years old who had a stem cell transplant for congenital amegakaryocytic thrombocytopenia, so the T cells may come from the graft donor.

This clonotype appeared many times. V and J are TRBV21-1 and TRBJ2-7; TRBD2 is the table's D call, not checked against the DNA. TRBV21-1 is a pseudogene. The length of the CDR3 is 19 residues. The CDR3 DNA reads as TGTGCCAGCAGCAAAGTACCCACGGCTAGCGGGTCGACCTCCTACGAGCAGTACTTC. This encodes CASSKVPTASGSTSYEQYF.

This clonotype was recorded a few times. The V gene is TRBV24-1, the J gene TRBJ2-3, with 8 bases matching TRBD2. The CDR3 is 16 amino acids. V was clipped by 2 bases and J by 4 bases; unmatched bases: 7. Germline values: CDR1 KGHDR, CDR2 SFDVKD. The CDR3 is CATSDSSAGASDTQYF. CDR3 DNA: TGTGCCACCAGTGATTCGTCAGCGGGAGCTTCAGATACGCAGTATTTT.